The rows below give T cell receptor beta chains drawn from one sample of a study of untreated major depressive disorder. Profiling relied on immunoSEQ multiplex PCR, and the TCRdb table lists in-frame clones only, not all of them. Of some 21,000 clones in the sample, 85% to 90% were seen once. Sequencing input: CD4+ T cells from PBMCs. The receptors here all came from a woman aged 40 to 55 in good health. The CDR3 runs from the conserved cysteine through the conserved F or W. A D gene is named only where the DNA matches it firmly. Clone size, where shown, is once, few, many, or a class for clones that have expanded.

. | TRBJ1-2 | TRBV27 | TRBD1 | CASSLYGTGGTYGYTF | TGTGCCAGCAGTTTATATGGGACAGGGGGGACCTATGGCTACACCTTC
. | TRBJ1-1 | TRBV15 | . | CATSRGGSRANTEAFF | TGTGCCACCAGCAGAGGAGGGAGCAGGGCGAACACTGAAGCTTTCTTT
few | TRBJ2-5 | TRBV28 | TRBD1 | CASSLYATGVGETQYF | TGTGCCAGCAGTTTATATGCGACAGGGGTAGGAGAGACCCAGTACTTC
. | TRBJ2-7 | TRBV6-6 | . | CASSYSAGTYEQYF | TGTGCCAGCAGTTACTCGGCCGGGACCTACGAGCAGTACTTC
once | TRBJ2-7 | TRBV10-3 | . | CAISEGERTYEQYF | TGTGCCATCAGTGAAGGGGAACGGACATACGAGCAGTACTTC
. | TRBJ1-1 | TRBV6-1 | TRBD1 | CASSDQGAVTEAFF | TGTGCCAGCAGTGATCAGGGGGCGGTCACTGAAGCTTTCTTT
. | TRBJ1-2 | TRBV28 | . | CASSFRAGGADGYTF | TGTGCCAGCAGTTTTAGGGCGGGGGGCGCGGATGGCTACACCTTC
once | TRBJ2-1 | TRBV5-1 | TRBD2 | CASSFLAGVTNEQFF | TGCGCCAGCAGCTTCCTAGCGGGAGTAACCAATGAGCAGTTCTTC
. | TRBJ2-1 | TRBV14 | TRBD2 | CASSQLAGVIHNEQFF | TGTGCCAGCAGCCAACTAGCGGGAGTAATTCACAATGAGCAGTTCTTC
. | TRBJ2-7 | TRBV5-1 | . | CASSFGTASYEQYF | TGCGCCAGCAGCTTTGGGACGGCCTCCTACGAGCAGTACTTC
. | TRBJ1-2 | TRBV4-2 | . | CASSPPGHRAVYGYTF | TGTGCCAGCAGCCCTCCGGGACATCGAGCGGTCTATGGCTACACCTTC
. | TRBJ2-5 | TRBV6-1 | TRBD2 | CASSVIAGDRETQYF | TGTGCCAGCAGTGTGATAGCGGGAGATCGGGAGACCCAGTACTTC
once | TRBJ2-7 | TRBV29-1 | TRBD2 | CSVQPGLGYEQYF | TGCAGCGTACAACCGGGACTAGGGTACGAGCAGTACTTC
once | TRBJ2-1 | TRBV2 | . | CASTPTRGVGDEQFF | TGTGCCAGCACTCCGACTAGAGGGGTCGGGGATGAGCAGTTCTTC
. | TRBJ2-3 | TRBV19 | TRBD2 | CASSPLGLAGGLDTQYF | TGTGCCAGTAGTCCTTTGGGACTAGCGGGAGGGCTAGATACGCAGTATTTT
. | TRBJ1-1 | TRBV12-5 | TRBD1 | CASGPGQRITEAFF | TGTGCTAGTGGTCCGGGACAGAGGATCACTGAAGCTTTCTTT
few | TRBJ2-7 | TRBV5-4 | TRBD2 | CASSRVGGGLYEQYF | TGTGCCAGCAGCCGCGTGGGGGGAGGGCTTTACGAGCAGTACTTC
. | TRBJ1-6 | TRBV11-2 | TRBD1 | CASSPDRGYNSPLHF | TGTGCCAGCAGCCCCGACAGGGGCTATAATTCACCCCTCCACTTT
. | TRBJ2-3 | TRBV4-2 | TRBD2 | CASSQNGQRGGTDTQYF | TGTGCCAGCAGTCAAAATGGCCAGCGGGGGGGCACAGATACGCAGTATTTT
. | TRBJ1-2 | TRBV4-3 | . | CASSQESGPNYGYTF | TGCGCCAGCAGCCAAGAGTCCGGTCCTAACTATGGCTACACCTTC
. | TRBJ1-1 | TRBV2 | TRBD1 | CASSRTGQNTEAFF | TGTGCCAGCAGTCGGACAGGCCAGAACACTGAAGCTTTCTTT
. | TRBJ2-2 | TRBV28 | . | CASTDHVANTGELFF | TGTGCCAGCACGGACCACGTCGCGAACACCGGGGAGCTGTTTTTT
. | TRBJ2-7 | TRBV30 | TRBD2 | CAWRSPAGGPGRQYF | TGTGCCTGGAGATCGCCAGCGGGAGGGCCGGGGAGGCAGTACTTC
once | TRBJ1-4 | TRBV9 | . | CASSVPPGEKLFF | TGTGCCAGCAGCGTCCCCCCCGGGGAAAAACTGTTTTTT
few | TRBJ1-1 | TRBV5-4 | TRBD1 | CASSYERQGGNTEAFF | TGTGCCAGCAGCTACGAGAGACAGGGAGGGAACACTGAAGCTTTCTTT
. | TRBJ2-5 | TRBV7-2 | TRBD2 | CASSLDVLVLAGAQYF | TGTGCCAGCAGCTTAGACGTTTTGGTATTGGCGGGGGCCCAGTACTTC
. | TRBJ1-2 | TRBV2 | . | CASSETRQTGGYTF | TGTGCCAGCAGTGAAACAAGACAGACGGGCGGCTACACCTTC
. | TRBJ1-1 | TRBV27 | TRBD1 | CASSFMRTGGLLAAFF | TGTGCCAGCAGTTTTATGCGGACAGGGGGTTTATTGGCAGCTTTCTTT